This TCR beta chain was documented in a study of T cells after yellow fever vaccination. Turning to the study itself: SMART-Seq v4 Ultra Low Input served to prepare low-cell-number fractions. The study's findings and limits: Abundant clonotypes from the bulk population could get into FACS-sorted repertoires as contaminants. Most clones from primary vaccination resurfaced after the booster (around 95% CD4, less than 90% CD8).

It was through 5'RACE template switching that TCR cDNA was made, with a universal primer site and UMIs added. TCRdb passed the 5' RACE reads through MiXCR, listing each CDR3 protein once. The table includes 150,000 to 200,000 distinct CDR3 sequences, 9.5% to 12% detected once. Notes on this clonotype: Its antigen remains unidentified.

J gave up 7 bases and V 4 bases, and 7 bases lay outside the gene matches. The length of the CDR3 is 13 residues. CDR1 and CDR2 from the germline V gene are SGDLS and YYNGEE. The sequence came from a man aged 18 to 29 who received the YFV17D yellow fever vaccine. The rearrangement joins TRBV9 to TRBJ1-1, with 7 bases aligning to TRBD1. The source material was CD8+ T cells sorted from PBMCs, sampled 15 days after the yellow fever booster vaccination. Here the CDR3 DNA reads TGTGCCAGCAGCCCTAGGGGGCGAGGTGAAGCTTTCTTT. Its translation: CASSPRGRGEAFF.